This T cell receptor beta chain is from a study of vaccination effects on CD4 cells after COVID-19. Within the ViraFEST assay, antigen-specific CD4+ T cells underwent expansion with viral peptide pools prior to sequencing. Subsequent to about 10 days of culture, CD4+ T cells were isolated. Everyone in the study got two shots of either the BNT162b2 or mRNA-1273 vaccine. None of the vaccinated had previously contracted SARS-CoV-2, and their nucleocapsid antibodies tested negative. The authors replaced half the medium with IL-2 medium on days 3 and 7. The CDR3 consists of 14 residues. Germline lookup yields CDR1 SGHRS and CDR2 YFSETQ. Using immunoSEQ multiplex PCR, the repertoire was profiled, and TCRdb retains in-frame clones only, with some absent. The repertoire has approximately 61,000 clones, about three quarters of them found once; the top ten carry over 0.95%. A word on this clone: What it binds is not known. The germline gene is not matched at one end of the junction; a read error may be the cause.

The input for sequencing was CD4+ T cells from PBMCs cultured with HCoV-229E spike peptides, taken after COVID-19 vaccination. J is TRBJ2-3 and V is TRBV5-1; D may match TRBD1 or TRBD2 (5 bases each). The clonotype was recovered from a human donor who received a COVID-19 vaccine. The CDR3 region has the DNA TGCGCCAGCAGATTGGGGACCAACACAGATACGCAGTATTTT. It encodes CASRLGTNTDTQYF.